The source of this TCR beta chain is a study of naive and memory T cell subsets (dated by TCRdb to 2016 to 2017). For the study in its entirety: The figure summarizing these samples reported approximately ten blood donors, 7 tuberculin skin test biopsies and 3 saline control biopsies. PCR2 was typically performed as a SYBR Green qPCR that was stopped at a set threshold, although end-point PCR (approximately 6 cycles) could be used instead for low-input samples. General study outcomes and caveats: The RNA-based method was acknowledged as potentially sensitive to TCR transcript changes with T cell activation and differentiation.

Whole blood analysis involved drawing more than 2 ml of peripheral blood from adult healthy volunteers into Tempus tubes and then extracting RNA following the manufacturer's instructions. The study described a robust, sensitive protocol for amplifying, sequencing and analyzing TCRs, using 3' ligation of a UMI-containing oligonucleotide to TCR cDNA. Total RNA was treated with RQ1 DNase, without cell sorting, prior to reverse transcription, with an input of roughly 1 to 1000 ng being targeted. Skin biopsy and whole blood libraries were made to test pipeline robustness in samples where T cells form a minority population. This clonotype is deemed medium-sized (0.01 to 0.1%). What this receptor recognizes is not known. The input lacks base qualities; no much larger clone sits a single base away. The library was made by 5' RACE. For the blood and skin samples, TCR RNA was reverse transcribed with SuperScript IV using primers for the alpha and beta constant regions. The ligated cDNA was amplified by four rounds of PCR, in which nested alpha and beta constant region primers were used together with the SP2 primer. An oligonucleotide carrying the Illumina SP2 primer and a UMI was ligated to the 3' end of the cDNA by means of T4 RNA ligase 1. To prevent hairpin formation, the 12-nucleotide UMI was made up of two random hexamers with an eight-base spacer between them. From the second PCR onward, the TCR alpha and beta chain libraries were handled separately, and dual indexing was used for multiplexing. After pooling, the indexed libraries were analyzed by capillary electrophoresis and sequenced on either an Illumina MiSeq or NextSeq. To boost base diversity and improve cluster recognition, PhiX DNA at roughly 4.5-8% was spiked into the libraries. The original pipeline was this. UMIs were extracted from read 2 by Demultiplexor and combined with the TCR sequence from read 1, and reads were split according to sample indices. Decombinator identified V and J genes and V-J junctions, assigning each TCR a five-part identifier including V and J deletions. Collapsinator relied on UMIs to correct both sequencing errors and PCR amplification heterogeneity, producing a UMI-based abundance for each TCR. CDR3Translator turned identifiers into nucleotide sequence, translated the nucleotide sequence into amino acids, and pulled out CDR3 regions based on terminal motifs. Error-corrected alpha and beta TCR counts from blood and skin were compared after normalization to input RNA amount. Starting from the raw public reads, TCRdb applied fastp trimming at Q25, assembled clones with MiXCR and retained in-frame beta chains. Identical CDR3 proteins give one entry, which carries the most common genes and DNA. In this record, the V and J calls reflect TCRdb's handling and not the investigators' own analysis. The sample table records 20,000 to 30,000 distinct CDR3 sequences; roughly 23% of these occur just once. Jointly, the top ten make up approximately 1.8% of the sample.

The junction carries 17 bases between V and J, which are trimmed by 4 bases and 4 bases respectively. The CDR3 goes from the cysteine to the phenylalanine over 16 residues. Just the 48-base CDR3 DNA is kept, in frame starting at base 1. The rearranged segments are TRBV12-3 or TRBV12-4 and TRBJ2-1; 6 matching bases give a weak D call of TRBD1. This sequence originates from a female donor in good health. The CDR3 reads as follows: CASSSLRGQGYNEQFF. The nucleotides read TGTGCCAGCAGTTCACTCAGGGGTCAGGGGTACAATGAGCAGTTCTTC.